The clone carrying this T cell receptor beta chain was seen once. The data originate from a study of blood T cell repertoires in COVID-19. Background on the study: Material from acute and convalescent COVID-19 was sourced from the United States, Italy and Spain.

The J segment lost 7 bases and the V segment lost 0 bases, leaving 3 bases of the junction unmatched. Per the germline V gene, CDR1 is KGHSH and CDR2 is LQKENI. CDR3 length equals 15 residues. Source study methods: From reference gene primer amplification, estimates of nucleated cell counts were derived. This table comes from immunoSEQ multiplex PCR, and its TCRdb copy is limited to in-frame clones, with some not included. V and J calls and clone size are those listed in that table; D and trimming were worked out from the DNA. The sample holds some 140,000 clones, around 85% seen once. The chain has TRBV18 and TRBJ1-5, with 10 bases fitting TRBD1. The sequenced sample was peripheral blood. This receptor was obtained from a man aged 60 to 69 with COVID-19, enrolled during active disease. CDR3 bases: TGTGCCAGCTCACCACCGGGACAGGGGCCCCAGCCCCAGCATTTT. The encoded protein is CASSPPGQGPQPQHF.